The 20 T cell receptor beta chains below all came from one sample that was sequenced in a study of shared clonotypes between healthy human individuals. Repertoires were generated with immunoSEQ multiplex PCR, while TCRdb's copy carries only in-frame clones and drops some. The repertoire consists of some 2,100,000 clones, with roughly 95% occurring once and the leading ten covering around 0.13%. Sequences were obtained from naive CD4+ T cells sorted from blood. Subset indicated: CD45RA+ positively selected. Receptors originate from a man aged 18 to 35 in good health.

The gene calls are TRBV2 and TRBJ2-2; D is unresolved. From germline, CDR1 is SNHLY and CDR2 FYNNEI. CDR3 size: 13 residues. Trimming cost V 5 bases and J 1 base, with 5 bases left between them. CDR3 in DNA: TGTGCCAGCAGTCTCGAGAACACCGGGGAGCTGTTTTTT. Translating gives CASSLENTGELFF.

The chain employs TRBV25-1 and TRBJ2-5; weak D call: TRBD1 (6 bases). This CDR3 spans 15 amino acids. The germline gives CDR1 MGHDK, CDR2 SYGVNS. V lost 4 bases, J lost 3 bases, and 15 bases lay in between. This CDR3 is CASSGKQGPKETQYF. The CDR3 DNA follows: TGTGCCAGCAGTGGGAAACAGGGCCCGAAAGAGACCCAGTACTTC.

CDR3 sequence reads: CAWINRASGNTIYF. DNA for the CDR3: TGTGCCTGGATAAACAGGGCCTCTGGAAACACCATATATTTT. The rearrangement uses TRBV30 and TRBJ1-3, with D perhaps TRBD1 (6 bases). The CDR3 loop spans 14 amino acids. V gave up 4 bases and J gave up 0 bases, with 10 bases separating them. Per the germline V gene, CDR1 is GTSNPN and CDR2 is SVGIG (reference sequence).

A note on this clone: This CDR3 is also generated by other DNA sequences in the sample. The chain uses TRBV5-1 and TRBJ2-1; D is undetermined. CDR3 size: 11 residues. V lost 0 bases, J lost 12 bases, and 7 bases lay in between. In germline, CDR1 is SGHRS, CDR2 YFSETQ. The CDR3 DNA reads as TGCGCCAGCAGCTTGGAGGGCGGGCAGTTCTTC. Protein product: CASSLEGGQFF.

CDR3 loop: CAIGDSHTGELFF. For the CDR3, the DNA is TGTGCCATCGGGGACAGTCATACCGGGGAGCTGTTTTTT. V gene TRBV10-3 combines with J gene TRBJ2-2; 7 bases line up with TRBD1. Germline CDR1 reads ENHRY; CDR2 reads SYGVKD. This CDR3 has 13 amino acids. V trimming: 8 bases; J trimming: 5 bases; junction bases outside the gene matches: 5.

The chain uses TRBV9 and TRBJ1-6; D is ambiguous. CDR1 is SGDLS, CDR2 YYNGEE, per germline. The CDR3 has 14 residues. The V end was cut by 1 base, the J end by 5 bases, with 7 bases between. The CDR3 DNA reads TGTGCCAGCAGCGTAAACACCCATAATTCACCCCTCCACTTT. It yields the protein CASSVNTHNSPLHF.

This sequence joins TRBV19 and TRBJ1-6, with 9 bases identical to TRBD1. Germline V gene lookup returns CDR1 LNHDA and CDR2 SQIVND (reference sequence). Trimming at V came to 5 bases and at J to 13 bases, leaving 12 bases not matched to a gene. The CDR3 sequence is 15 residues long. CDR3 protein: CASSLGTGTGFPLHF. DNA for the CDR3: TGTGCCAGTAGTTTGGGGACCGGGACAGGGTTCCCCCTCCACTTT.

The chain is built from TRBV6-5 and TRBJ1-6, with no clear D. The germline CDR1 and CDR2 sequences are MNHEY and SVGAGI. This CDR3 spans 16 amino acids. V dropped 2 bases and J dropped 4 bases, with 12 bases sitting between them. The CDR3 loop is CASSYETLGYNSPLHF. The CDR3 DNA sequence: TGTGCCAGCAGTTACGAGACTCTCGGATATAATTCACCCCTCCACTTT.

The V call is TRBV5-1, the J call TRBJ1-3; D perhaps matches TRBD1 (5 bases). CDR3 length equals 14 residues. Germline-derived CDR1 and CDR2 are SGHRS and YFSETQ. The V gene lost 3 bases and the J gene lost 6 bases, with 13 bases spanning the gap. The CDR3 spells CASSWGESSNTIYF. The DNA for the CDR3 is TGCGCCAGCAGCTGGGGGGAGAGTTCAAACACCATATATTTT.

The V gene is TRBV9, the J gene TRBJ2-2, with no clear D. The germline gives CDR1 SGDLS, CDR2 YYNGEE. There are 17 residues in the CDR3. Trimming cost V 3 bases and J 0 bases, with 15 bases left between them. CDR3 sequence: CASSGRSRGANTGELFF. CDR3 bases: TGTGCCAGCAGCGGCAGGAGCCGTGGGGCGAACACCGGGGAGCTGTTTTTT.

V and J are TRBV9 and TRBJ2-5; no firm D call. V lost 0 bases, J lost 1 base, and 7 bases lay in between. Germline V gene lookup returns CDR1 SGDLS and CDR2 YYNGEE. The length of the CDR3 is 14 residues. Written as DNA, the CDR3 is TGTGCCAGCAGCGTAGCGAATTTCCAAGAGACCCAGTACTTC. It is translated as CASSVANFQETQYF.

The rearrangement links TRBV9 to TRBJ2-2; D is perhaps TRBD2 (5 bases). The CDR3 runs to 15 residues. CDR1 is SGDLS and CDR2 is YYNGEE in the germline V gene. V was clipped by 6 bases and J by 4 bases, with 16 bases between them. CDR3 sequence: CASNSFAAATGELFF. The DNA of the CDR3 is TGTGCCAGCAATTCATTCGCAGCGGCCACCGGGGAGCTGTTTTTT.

Note on this clone: Other DNA sequences within the sample encode an identical CDR3. The chain links TRBV2 to TRBJ1-5; D remains ambiguous. V lost 3 bases and J lost 4, with 10 bases in between. This CDR3 contains 14 residues. Per the germline V gene, CDR1 is SNHLY and CDR2 is FYNNEI. For the CDR3, the DNA is TGTGCCAGCAGTGATCGAACGGTTAATCAGCCCCAGCATTTT. This translates into CASSDRTVNQPQHF.

This clone has only one observation. This chain joins TRBV4-3 and TRBJ2-3; TRBD1 or TRBD2 may be the D gene (6 bases each). Trimming pared 0 bases from V and 5 bases from J, leaving 21 bases between. The germline V gene encodes CDR1 LGHNA and CDR2 YSLEER. This CDR3 has 18 residues. This CDR3 reads CASSQEMAGAWRGDTQYF. The CDR3 DNA sequence: TGCGCCAGCAGCCAAGAGATGGCAGGGGCTTGGCGGGGAGATACGCAGTATTTT.

The rearrangement uses TRBV9 and TRBJ2-5; the match to TRBD2 covers 8 bases. The CDR3 is made up of 15 amino acids. Losses at the gene ends were 4 bases for V and 4 bases for J; bases not matched to a gene: 9. Germline V gene lookup returns CDR1 SGDLS and CDR2 YYNGEE. CDR3 sequence (DNA): TGTGCCAGCAGCTCCGGGGTAGCGGGGCGAGAGACCCAGTACTTC. It codes for CASSSGVAGRETQYF.

J is TRBJ1-2 and V is TRBV30; no clear D. Germline V lookup: CDR1 GTSNPN, CDR2 SVGIG (reference sequence). CDR3 length: 12 amino acids. Deletions cut 2 bases from V and 1 base from J, with 5 bases between. CDR3 loop: CAWSSDNYGYTF. The CDR3 region has the DNA TGTGCCTGGAGTTCAGATAACTATGGCTACACCTTC.

The rearrangement links TRBV5-6 to TRBJ1-1; no firm D call. Per germline, CDR1 SGHDT and CDR2 YYEEEE. Between the trimmed V and J ends, which lost 0 bases and 0 bases, there was a span of 6 bases. The CDR3 is 14 residues long. CDR3 protein: CASSLDVMNTEAFF. The CDR3 DNA sequence: TGTGCCAGCAGCTTGGACGTCATGAACACTGAAGCTTTCTTT. The variable domain in full, with the rest retrieved from reference TRBV5-6 and TRBJ1-1, is DAGVTQSPTHLIKTRGQQVTLRCSPKSGHDTVSWYQQALGQGPQFIFQYYEEEERQRGNFPDRFSGHQFPNYSSELNVNALLLGDSALYLCASSLDVMNTEAFFGQGTRLTVV.

The genes are TRBV7-2 and TRBJ2-7; 9 bases align to TRBD2. CDR1 SGHTA and CDR2 FQGNSA come from the germline V gene. The CDR3 totals 15 residues. V lost 5 bases and J lost 3; bases outside the gene matches: 8. The CDR3 loop is CASSQRAGGSYEQYF. The CDR3 DNA reads as TGTGCCAGCAGCCAGAGAGCGGGGGGTAGCTACGAGCAGTACTTC.

The rearrangement joins TRBV5-1 to TRBJ2-1, with a weak D call TRBD1 (5 bases). V was pared by 0 bases and J by 2 bases, with 12 bases between. Germline CDR1 is SGHRS and CDR2 is YFSETQ. CDR3 length: 16 amino acids. The CDR3 is CASSLGGGSTYNEQFF. CDR3 nucleotides: TGCGCCAGCAGCTTGGGGGGCGGTTCCACCTACAATGAGCAGTTCTTC.

This rearrangement joins TRBV4-1 to TRBJ2-3, with 7 bases lining up with TRBD2. Per germline, CDR1 MGHRA and CDR2 YSYEKL. V trimming: 1 base; J trimming: 2 bases; junction bases outside the gene matches: 12. CDR3 size: 18 residues. The CDR3 loop reads CASSQAASSGRNTDTQYF. CDR3 DNA sequence: TGCGCCAGCAGCCAAGCGGCTTCTAGCGGCAGGAACACAGATACGCAGTATTTT.